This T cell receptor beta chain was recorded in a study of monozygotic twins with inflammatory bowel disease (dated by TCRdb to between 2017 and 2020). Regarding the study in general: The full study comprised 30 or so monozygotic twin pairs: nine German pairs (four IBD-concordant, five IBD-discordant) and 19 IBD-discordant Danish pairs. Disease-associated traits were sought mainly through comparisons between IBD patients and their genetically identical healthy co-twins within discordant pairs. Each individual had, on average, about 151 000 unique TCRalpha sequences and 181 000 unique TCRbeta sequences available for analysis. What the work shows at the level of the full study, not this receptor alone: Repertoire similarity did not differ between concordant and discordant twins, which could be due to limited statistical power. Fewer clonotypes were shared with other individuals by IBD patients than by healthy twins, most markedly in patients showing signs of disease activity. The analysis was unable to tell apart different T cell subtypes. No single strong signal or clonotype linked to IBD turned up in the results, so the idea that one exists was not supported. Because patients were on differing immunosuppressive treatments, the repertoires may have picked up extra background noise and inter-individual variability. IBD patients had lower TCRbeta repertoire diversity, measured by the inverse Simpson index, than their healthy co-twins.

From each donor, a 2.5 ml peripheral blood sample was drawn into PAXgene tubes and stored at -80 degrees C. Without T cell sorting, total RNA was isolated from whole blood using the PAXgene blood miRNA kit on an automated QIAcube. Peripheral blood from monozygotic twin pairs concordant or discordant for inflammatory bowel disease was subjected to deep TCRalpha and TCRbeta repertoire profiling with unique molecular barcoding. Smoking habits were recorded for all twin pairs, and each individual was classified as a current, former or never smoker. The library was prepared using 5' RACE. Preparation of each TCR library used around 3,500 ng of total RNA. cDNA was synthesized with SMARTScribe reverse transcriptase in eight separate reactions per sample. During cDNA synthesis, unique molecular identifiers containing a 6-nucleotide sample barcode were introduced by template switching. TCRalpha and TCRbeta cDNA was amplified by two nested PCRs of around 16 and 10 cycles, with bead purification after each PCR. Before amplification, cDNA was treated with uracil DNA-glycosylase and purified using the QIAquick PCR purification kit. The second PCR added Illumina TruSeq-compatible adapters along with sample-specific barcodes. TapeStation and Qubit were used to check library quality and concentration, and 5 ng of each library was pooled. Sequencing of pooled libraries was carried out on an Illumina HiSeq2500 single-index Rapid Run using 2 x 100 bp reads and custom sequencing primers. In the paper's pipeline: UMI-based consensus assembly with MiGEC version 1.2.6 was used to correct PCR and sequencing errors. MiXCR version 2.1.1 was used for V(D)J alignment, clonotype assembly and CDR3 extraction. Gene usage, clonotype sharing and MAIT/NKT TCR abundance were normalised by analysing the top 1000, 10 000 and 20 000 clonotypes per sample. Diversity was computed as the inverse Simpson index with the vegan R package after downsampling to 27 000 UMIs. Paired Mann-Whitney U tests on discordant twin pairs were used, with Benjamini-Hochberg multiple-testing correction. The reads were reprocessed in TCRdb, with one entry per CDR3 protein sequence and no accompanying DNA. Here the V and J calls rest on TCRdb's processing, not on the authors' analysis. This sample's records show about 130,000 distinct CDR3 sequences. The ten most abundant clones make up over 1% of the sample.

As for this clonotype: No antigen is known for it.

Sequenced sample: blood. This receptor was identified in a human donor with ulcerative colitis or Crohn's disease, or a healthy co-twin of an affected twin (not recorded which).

The CDR3 corresponds to CASSSLTTNTEAFF. Here the chain combines TRBV11-2 and TRBJ1-1. CDR1 and CDR2 are read off the germline V gene as SGHAT and FQNNGV. The CDR3 has 14 amino acids, counting the end cysteine and phenylalanine. No nucleotide data were recorded.